Listed below are T cell receptor beta chains from one sample, sequenced in a study of T cell changes during pregnancy in multiple sclerosis. TCRdb's copy holds only in-frame clones and misses some; the assay was immunoSEQ multiplex PCR. The sample lists roughly 57,000 clones, around 94% seen once, with roughly 2.5% in the top ten. The material was CD8+ T cells from peripheral blood mononuclear cells, obtained after pregnancy. These receptors all come from a female donor with multiple sclerosis, enrolled in a pregnancy study. Each CDR3 is given with its conserved first and last residue. The order of the fields is D gene, clone size, J gene, V gene, CDR3 DNA, CDR3 protein. D genes are given only for firm matches. A clone size is listed for some rows: how often the clone was seen (once, few, many), or a class if it is expanded.

>.|.|TRBJ1-1|TRBV7-9
TGTGCCAGCAGCCATGGTGGGGGAGGTGAAGCTTTCTTT
CASSHGGGGEAFF
>TRBD1|.|TRBJ2-7|TRBV19
TGTGCCAGTAACTTCGCGACAGGGTCCTACGAGCAGTACTTC
CASNFATGSYEQYF
>.|.|TRBJ2-3|TRBV5-1
TGCGCCAGCAGCTTGTCGCCTAGCCCTACAGATACGCAGTATTTT
CASSLSPSPTDTQYF
>.|.|TRBJ1-2|TRBV9
TGTGCCAGCAGAACGGCGGGTGACTATGGCTACACCTTC
CASRTAGDYGYTF
>.|.|TRBJ2-7|TRBV30
TGTGCCTGGAGTGGGGGTCCCGGGACTGGAGCTTACGAGCAGTACTTC
CAWSGGPGTGAYEQYF
>TRBD1|.|TRBJ1-4|TRBV7-9
TGTGCCAGCAGCCTAGCTACAGGGGTTACAACTAATGAAAAACTGTTTTTT
CASSLATGVTTNEKLFF
>.|once|TRBJ1-2|TRBV11-2
TGTGCCAGCAGCTGGGGGGAGTTGGAGGGCTACACCTTC
CASSWGELEGYTF
>TRBD1|.|TRBJ2-1|TRBV30
TGTGCCTGGAGTCCCGGGACAGGAGGACATGAGCAGTTCTTC
CAWSPGTGGHEQFF
>TRBD2|.|TRBJ2-3|TRBV27
TGTGCCAGCAGCCCGACTAGCGGGAGTGGGGATACGCAGTATTTT
CASSPTSGSGDTQYF
>TRBD1|.|TRBJ1-1|TRBV5-1
TGCGCCAGCAGCTCGGGACAGCAAGCTTTCTTT
CASSSGQQAFF
>.|.|TRBJ2-6|TRBV7-7
TGTGCCAGCAGCTTAGGTCGCTCTGGGGCCAACGTCCTGACTTTC
CASSLGRSGANVLTF
>TRBD1|.|TRBJ2-1|TRBV11-3
TGTGCCAGCAGCCCCCGGACAGGGGGCTTTGGCGACAATGAGCAGTTCTTC
CASSPRTGGFGDNEQFF
>.|medium-sized|TRBJ1-1|TRBV25-1
TGTGCCAGCATCGATCCTTTGGGAGGGATCACTGAAGCTTTCTTT
CASIDPLGGITEAFF
>TRBD2|.|TRBJ2-5|TRBV11-2
TGTGCCAGCACTCATAGCGGGAGCTCCCACGAGACCCAGTACTTC
CASTHSGSSHETQYF
>TRBD1|few|TRBJ1-2|TRBV25-1
TGTGCCAGCAGTGCCCAGGGGGCAGATGGCTACACCTTC
CASSAQGADGYTF
>TRBD2|.|TRBJ2-2|TRBV2
TGTGCCAGCAGTGGGGGGAGGGATACCGGGGAGCTGTTTTTT
CASSGGRDTGELFF
>.|.|TRBJ2-7|TRBV11-3
TGTGCCTTACCGTACAGGGTAAATCGATACGAGCAGTACTTC
CALPYRVNRYEQYF
>TRBD1|.|TRBJ2-1|TRBV5-1
TGCGCCAGCAGCCCTGGACAGGGATTTTACAATGAGCAGTTCTTC
CASSPGQGFYNEQFF
>TRBD1|.|TRBJ2-1|TRBV4-3
TGCGCCAGCAGCCAAGAGCAGGGACAGGGGTTCTATGAGCAGTTCTTC
CASSQEQGQGFYEQFF
>TRBD2|.|TRBJ2-4|TRBV7-2
TGTGCCAGCAGCTTAAAGGGGCGGGAGAGTTTGGTAGCCAAAAACATTCAGTACTTC
CASSLKGRESLVAKNIQYF
>.|few|TRBJ1-5|TRBV28
TGTGCCAGCAGTTTACAGGTCGGCCCGCAGCCCCAGCATTTT
CASSLQVGPQPQHF
>TRBD2|.|TRBJ2-3|TRBV6-6
TGTGCCAGCAGTTCACCTAGCGGGAGATCGTATACGCAGTATTTT
CASSSPSGRSYTQYF
>TRBD1|.|TRBJ2-7|TRBV27
TGTGCCAGCAGTCCCCGGGACAGGGCCTACGAGCAGTACTTC
CASSPRDRAYEQYF
>.|.|TRBJ2-7|TRBV5-4
TGTGCCAGCAGCTTGGAGGTGGGCCCCGCCTACGAGCAGTACTTC
CASSLEVGPAYEQYF
>.|.|TRBJ2-2|TRBV9
TGTGCCAGCAGACACCCCGGGGAGCTGTTTTTT
CASRHPGELFF
>.|once|TRBJ2-5|TRBV30
TGTGCCTGGAGTGTAGGGGGATGGGAGACCCAGTACTTC
CAWSVGGWETQYF
>.|.|TRBJ2-6|TRBV5-1
TGCGCCAGCAGTCTAGGTAGGGGCGCTTCTGGGGCCAACGTCCTGACTTTC
CASSLGRGASGANVLTF
>TRBD2|.|TRBJ2-3|TRBV7-3
TGTGCCAGCAGCTTTGGACTAGCTGGCACAGATACGCAGTATTTT
CASSFGLAGTDTQYF